These 27 T cell receptor beta chains originate from one sample sequenced in a study of cytomegalovirus exposure and HLA in healthy donors. The PCR had 60 Vbeta and 13 Jbeta primers. Using immunoSEQ multiplex PCR, the repertoire was profiled, and TCRdb retains in-frame clones only, with some absent. This table has over 150,000 clones, around 63% appearing once. The sequencing sample was made of PBMCs. The source is a young woman in good health and CMV-seropositive.

This chain joins TRBV27 and TRBJ2-5; 16 bases match TRBD2. The end of the DNA is better explained by TRBJ2-7, so the J call may be wrong. CDR1 and CDR2 from the germline V gene are MNHEY and SMNVEV (reference sequence). The CDR3 length is 17 residues. The CDR3 spells CASSLGLAGGLPYEQYF. The DNA for the CDR3 is TGTGCCAGCAGTCTGGGACTAGCGGGAGGGCTTCCCTACGAGCAGTACTTC.

The J gene is TRBJ2-7, the V gene TRBV18, with D possibly TRBD1 on 6 matching bases. This CDR3 region has 15 residues. The ends were cut back, 2 bases at V and 0 bases at J, with 11 bases in the middle. Germline loops: CDR1 KGHSH, CDR2 LQKENI. The CDR3 sequence: CASSPTQGSSYEQYF. The CDR3 nucleotides are TGTGCCAGCTCACCAACACAGGGTAGCTCCTACGAGCAGTACTTC. The whole variable domain, filled in from reference TRBV18 and TRBJ2-7, reads NAGVMQNPRHLVRRRGQEARLRCSPMKGHSHVYWYRQLPEEGLKFMVYLQKENIIDESGMPKERFSAEFPKEGPSILRIQQVVRGDSAAYFCASSPTQGSSYEQYFGPGTRLTVT.

The chain is built from TRBV9 and TRBJ1-2, with TRBD1 matching 7 bases. The CDR3 is made up of 16 amino acids. The germline V gene has CDR1 SGDLS and CDR2 YYNGEE. The V gene end was trimmed by 2 bases and the J gene end by 4 bases; junction bases not matched to a gene: 11. CDR3 DNA: TGTGCCAGCAGCGTGGGACAGCCCCTATTCGGCTATGGCTACACCTTC. As protein: CASSVGQPLFGYGYTF.

This clone was observed a few times. V and J are TRBV6-1 and TRBJ2-7; TRBD2 matches at 7 bases. V was pared by 6 bases and J by 0 bases, with 2 bases of the junction left unmatched. CDR1 is MNHNS, CDR2 SASEGT, per germline. This CDR3 region has 13 residues. The CDR3 spells CASRTSFSYEQYF. For the CDR3, the DNA is TGTGCCAGCAGGACTAGCTTCTCCTACGAGCAGTACTTC.

This sequence joins TRBV5-1 and TRBJ2-1; 12 nucleotides match TRBD2. From germline, CDR1 is SGHRS and CDR2 YFSETQ. The CDR3 runs to 19 residues. J lost 4 bases, V lost 0 bases, and 11 bases had no gene match. In DNA, the CDR3 is TGCGCCAGCAGCTTGGTCTCGGGGGGACTAGCGGGTGTTTACAATGAGCAGTTCTTC. The encoded protein is CASSLVSGGLAGVYNEQFF. The complete variable domain, with remaining parts taken from reference TRBV5-1 and TRBJ2-1, reads KAGVTQTPRYLIKTRGQQVTLSCSPISGHRSVSWYQQTPGQGLQFLFEYFSETQRNKGNFPGRFSGRQFSNSRSEMNVSTLELGDSALYLCASSLVSGGLAGVYNEQFFGPGTRLTVL.

The J gene is TRBJ1-5, the V gene TRBV9; D gene uncertain. V lost 0 bases and J lost 2, with 9 bases in between. Germline assignment: CDR1 SGDLS and CDR2 YYNGEE. This CDR3 is 15 amino acids long. As DNA, the CDR3 is TGTGCCAGCAGCGTAGGCGAGGGAGGCAATCAGCCCCAGCATTTT. This codes for CASSVGEGGNQPQHF.

The chain has TRBV10-3 and TRBJ2-1; 8 nucleotides line up with TRBD1. Germline assignment: CDR1 ENHRY and CDR2 SYGVKD. The CDR3 covers 14 residues. V lost 5 bases and J lost 1; bases outside the gene matches: 1. The CDR3 coding sequence is TGTGCCATCAGTACAGGGGGTTCCTACAATGAGCAGTTCTTC. It codes for CAISTGGSYNEQFF.

V gene TRBV15 combines with J gene TRBJ1-2, with TRBD1 identical over 7 bases. J lost 3 bases, V lost 1 base, and 2 bases had no gene match. CDR3 length equals 14 residues. Per germline, CDR1 LNHNV and CDR2 YYDKDF (reference sequence). The CDR3 region has the DNA TGTGCCACCAGCAGAGGACAGGGTGACTATGGCTACACCTTC. Its protein product is CATSRGQGDYGYTF.

The chain carries TRBV18 and TRBJ1-4; D possibly corresponds to TRBD1 (6 bases). This CDR3 has 15 amino acids. CDR1 and CDR2 from the germline V gene are KGHSH and LQKENI. Trimming pared 2 bases from V and 6 bases from J, leaving 13 bases between. The CDR3 DNA is TGTGCCAGCTCACCAGACAGGCTAGGGGATGAAAAACTGTTTTTT. Protein: CASSPDRLGDEKLFF.

The rearrangement links TRBV5-6 to TRBJ2-2; a possible D gene is TRBD1 (5 bases). The CDR3 has 16 amino acids. V lost 1 base, J lost 5 bases, and 15 bases lay in between. Germline assignment: CDR1 SGHDT and CDR2 YYEEEE. The DNA of the CDR3 is TGTGCCAGCAGCTTGCCAGGGTATAGGGGAACCGGGGAGCTGTTTTTT. Translation gives CASSLPGYRGTGELFF.

The J gene is TRBJ2-5, the V gene TRBV5-1; 8 bases agree with TRBD2. Germline CDR1 SGHRS, CDR2 YFSETQ. V lost 2 bases and J lost 1; bases outside the gene matches: 7. The CDR3 contains 16 residues. DNA of the CDR3: TGCGCCAGCAGCTTTTTTAGCGGGGAGGCCCAAGAGACCCAGTACTTC. Translation gives CASSFFSGEAQETQYF.

This chain links TRBV5-4 with TRBJ2-3; TRBD2 matches at 9 bases. V lost 2 bases, J lost 4 bases, and 5 bases stayed unmatched. The CDR3 is 15 amino acids. The germline CDR1 and CDR2 sequences are SGHNT and YYREEE (reference sequence). The CDR3 sequence: CASSFRRGGPDTQYF. In DNA form, the CDR3 reads TGTGCCAGCAGCTTTCGGCGGGGGGGCCCAGATACGCAGTATTTT.

Here the CDR3 DNA reads TGTGCCAGCAGTTTAGGCGGGGACTACGAGCAGTACTTC. It codes for CASSLGGDYEQYF. The chain uses TRBV28 and TRBJ2-7; D perhaps matches TRBD2 (6 bases). The V gene lost 2 bases and the J gene lost 3 bases, with 8 bases spanning the gap. Germline loops: CDR1 MDHEN, CDR2 SYDVKM. The CDR3 spans 13 residues.

This chain links TRBV9 with TRBJ2-7, with 12 bases matching TRBD2. Germline V gene data show CDR1 as SGDLS and CDR2 as YYNGEE. The V segment lost 0 bases and the J segment 6 bases; nucleotides outside the gene matches: 1. This CDR3 comprises 14 residues. The CDR3 coding sequence is TGTGCCAGCAGCGTAGGACTAGCGGGGGTCGAGCAGTACTTC. Its protein is CASSVGLAGVEQYF.

V and J are TRBV5-5 and TRBJ2-5; D call uncertain. The CDR3 loop spans 14 amino acids. V lost 4 bases, J lost 1 base, and 11 bases lay in between. The germline V gene encodes CDR1 SGHKS and CDR2 YYEKEE (reference sequence). CDR3 protein: CASSPTPVQETQYF. For the CDR3, the DNA is TGTGCCAGCAGCCCAACCCCGGTCCAAGAGACCCAGTACTTC.

The rearrangement uses TRBV5-1 and TRBJ1-1; D may be TRBD1 (5 bases). CDR1 SGHRS and CDR2 YFSETQ come from the germline V gene. Trimming removed 4 bases at V and 1 base at J, with 11 bases between. The CDR3 runs 14 residues. The chain's CDR3 is CASSTATGNTEAFF. As DNA, the CDR3 is TGCGCCAGCAGCACTGCAACAGGGAACACTGAAGCTTTCTTT. The full variable domain, its missing parts supplied by reference TRBV5-1 and TRBJ1-1, is KAGVTQTPRYLIKTRGQQVTLSCSPISGHRSVSWYQQTPGQGLQFLFEYFSETQRNKGNFPGRFSGRQFSNSRSEMNVSTLELGDSALYLCASSTATGNTEAFFGQGTRLTVV.

The table lists this clone with a few counts. The rearrangement uses TRBV7-8 and TRBJ2-1; D not resolved. The CDR3 runs 14 residues. Germline V gene lookup returns CDR1 SGHVS and CDR2 FQNEAQ. The germline V and J ends were trimmed by 2 bases and 4 bases, with 9 bases remaining between them. The DNA for the CDR3 is TGTGCCAGCAGCTTATCGATCGCGTACAATGAGCAGTTCTTC. As protein: CASSLSIAYNEQFF.

The chain joins TRBV5-1 to TRBJ2-5; 10 nucleotides match TRBD2. Germline CDR1 is SGHRS and CDR2 is YFSETQ. The CDR3 covers 16 residues. V trimming: 6 bases; J trimming: 5 bases; junction bases outside the gene matches: 13. In nucleotides, the CDR3 is TGCGCCAGCAAGACCACTAGCGGGGCTCCAGGGGAGACCCAGTACTTC. Translating it yields CASKTTSGAPGETQYF.

This clone came up a few times. This chain connects TRBV9 to TRBJ2-1; D is unresolved. V lost 5 bases and J 12 bases, leaving 6 bases between the germline ends. The CDR3 runs to 9 residues. Germline lookup yields CDR1 SGDLS and CDR2 YYNGEE. The CDR3 sequence: CASSEVQFF. CDR3 sequence (DNA): TGTGCCAGCAGTGAGGTGCAGTTCTTC.

This clone showed up just once. The chain combines TRBV11-2 with TRBJ2-7; 7 positions agree with TRBD1. CDR1 is SGHAT and CDR2 is FQNNGV in the germline V gene. The junction had 5 bases not matched to a gene; V was cut back by 5 bases and J by 1 base. The CDR3 consists of 14 residues. The CDR3: CASSAGTVSYEQYF. The DNA for the CDR3 is TGTGCCAGCAGCGCCGGGACAGTATCCTACGAGCAGTACTTC.

This clone was detected a few times. The chain carries TRBV30 and TRBJ1-2; no definite D call. Germline CDR1 reads GTSNPN; CDR2 reads SVGIG (reference sequence). V was pared by 2 bases and J by 6 bases, with 16 bases between. The CDR3 is 14 amino acids. Written as DNA, the CDR3 is TGTGCCTGGAGTCTTGATCGGGTCGGAAATGGCTACACCTTC. It specifies CAWSLDRVGNGYTF.

This clone was found a few times. V gene TRBV18 combines with J gene TRBJ1-2; no definite D call. This CDR3 is 12 amino acids long. Germline assignment: CDR1 KGHSH and CDR2 LQKENI. Trimming removed 3 bases from V and 6 bases from J, with 8 bases in between. This CDR3 is CASSPYGDGYTF. Here the CDR3 DNA reads TGTGCCAGCTCACCCTACGGGGATGGCTACACCTTC. Complete variable domain (other parts from reference TRBV18 and TRBJ1-2): NAGVMQNPRHLVRRRGQEARLRCSPMKGHSHVYWYRQLPEEGLKFMVYLQKENIIDESGMPKERFSAEFPKEGPSILRIQQVVRGDSAAYFCASSPYGDGYTFGSGTRLTVV.

The rearrangement uses TRBV19 and TRBJ1-2; D remains unclear. CDR3 length: 13 residues. V gave up 5 bases and J gave up 0 bases, with 7 bases separating them. Germline values: CDR1 LNHDA, CDR2 SQIVND (reference sequence). This chain's CDR3 is CASSWSSNYGYTF. The CDR3 DNA reads TGTGCCAGTAGTTGGAGTTCTAACTATGGCTACACCTTC.

This chain links TRBV6-5 with TRBJ2-2; 7 bases are a match to TRBD1. This CDR3 region has 15 residues. With V trimmed by 6 bases and J by 5 bases, 9 bases remained unmatched. CDR1 is MNHEY and CDR2 is SVGAGI in the germline V gene. The CDR3 DNA follows: TGTGCCAGCAGAAACTCCGACAGGGTAACCGGGGAGCTGTTTTTT. Translated: CASRNSDRVTGELFF.

The chain employs TRBV19 and TRBJ2-1; D is unclear. The CDR3 loop spans 11 amino acids. CDR1 LNHDA and CDR2 SQIVND come from the germline V gene (reference sequence). The V gene lost 8 bases and the J gene lost 4 bases, with 6 bases spanning the gap. This CDR3 reads CASRFYNEQFF. The CDR3 bases are TGTGCCAGTCGGTTTTACAATGAGCAGTTCTTC.

The J gene is TRBJ2-7, the V gene TRBV6-1, with TRBD2 identical over 8 bases. Trimming at V came to 5 bases and at J to 2 bases, leaving 5 bases not matched to a gene. Germline CDR1 MNHNS, CDR2 SASEGT. The CDR3 is 14 amino acids. In DNA form, the CDR3 reads TGTGCCAGCAGTTTCGGGACTAGTCCCTACGAGCAGTACTTC. Protein: CASSFGTSPYEQYF.

This chain connects TRBV28 to TRBJ2-1, with 9 bases that match TRBD2. The CDR3 runs 21 residues. The germline CDR1 and CDR2 sequences are MDHEN and SYDVKM. The junction had 30 bases not matched to a gene; V was cut back by 8 bases and J by 7 bases. CDR3 sequence reads: CASPPWTPTTGLAGMTNEQFF. The CDR3 DNA is TGTGCCAGCCCACCATGGACCCCAACCACGGGACTAGCAGGAATGACAAATGAGCAGTTCTTC.